This entry features one TCR beta chain sequence. The CDR3 loop spans 14 amino acids. V lost 4 bases and J lost 3; bases outside the gene matches: 4. CDR1 SGHRS and CDR2 YFSETQ come from the germline V gene. This sample was taken from a study of T cells in Graves' hyperthyroidism and ophthalmopathy. Ophthalmopathy patients showed a Clinical Activity Score of at least 3, NOSPECS grade of at least 4 and duration under 3 months. On the basis of clinical symptoms, serum thyroxine and TRAb, thyroid ultrasound and orbital computed tomography, diagnoses were made. The TCR beta CDR3 regions underwent amplification using RNA transcripts as the source. In the first-round RT-PCR of the TCR CDR3, the HTBI primer set was used. TCRdb recomputed calls from the multiplex PCR reads with MiXCR, one row per CDR3 protein. The table records hundreds of thousands of distinct CDR3 sequences, roughly 25% of them present only once.

V gene TRBV5-1 combines with J gene TRBJ1-5, with 7 bases lining up with TRBD1. The receptor's source is a woman aged 25 to 39 with Graves' ophthalmopathy. Sequencing was done on a sample of blood. In DNA, the CDR3 is TGCGCCAGCAGCAGGGACAGCTTCAATCAGCCCCAGCATTTT. Its translation: CASSRDSFNQPQHF. Drawing the rest from reference TRBV5-1 and TRBJ1-5, the complete variable domain is KAGVTQTPRYLIKTRGQQVTLSCSPISGHRSVSWYQQTPGQGLQFLFEYFSETQRNKGNFPGRFSGRQFSNSRSEMNVSTLELGDSALYLCASSRDSFNQPQHFGDGTRLSIL.